This TCR beta chain was identified in a study of T cells in Graves' hyperthyroidism and ophthalmopathy. Looking at the study overall: Upon initial diagnosis and before any treatment, peripheral blood was collected. Study-wide findings and caveats: Median prediction lead before ophthalmopathy onset was about 6.3 months with the model.

Deletions cut 2 bases from V and 8 bases from J, with 13 bases between. The CDR3 has 14 residues. Germline V gene sequence: CDR1 MNHNS, CDR2 SASEGT. Disease lasting under 3 months, a NOSPECS grade of at least 4, and a Clinical Activity Score of at least 3 were features of the ophthalmopathy patients. Uncontrolled infections, other autoimmune diseases, pregnancy or lactation led to exclusion of patients. This clonotype was recorded at least ten times. No antigen is known for it. What was amplified from RNA transcripts were TCR beta CDR3 regions. An initial round of RT-PCR targeting the TCR CDR3 relied on the HTBI primer set. TCRdb re-called the multiplex PCR reads through MiXCR, storing one row per CDR3 protein. The repertoire holds over 250,000 distinct CDR3 sequences, with 12% to 15% as singletons.

Sequencing was performed on blood. The chain couples TRBV6-1 to TRBJ1-5; possibly TRBD1 for D (5 bases). The TCR originated in a woman aged 35 to 49 with Graves' ophthalmopathy. Here the CDR3 reads CASSELRGREPQHF. The CDR3 region has the DNA TGTGCCAGCAGTGAATTAAGGGGACGGGAGCCCCAGCATTTT.